The rows below give T cell receptor beta chains drawn from one sample of a study of Tregs in tolerant kidney transplant recipients. Clones were read by immunoSEQ multiplex PCR, and TCRdb kept only the in-frame ones, dropping some. The sample includes 54,000 or so clones, over 80% of them seen just once. The sequenced sample was CD8+ T cells from blood (PBMCs), obtained 24 months after the transplant. Receptors were obtained from a human patient who received a combined kidney and bone marrow transplant. Some T cells may be transferred from the graft donor. CDR3s include the opening cysteine and the closing phenylalanine or tryptophan. The D gene is left open where the match is weak. Rows give clone size only sometimes, using once, few, many, or a class for an expanded clone.

j_call: TRBJ1-1; v_call: TRBV7-9; clone_size: once; d_call: TRBD1; cdr3_aa: CASRHGQENTEAFF; cdr3_nt: TGTGCCAGCAGGCACGGACAGGAGAACACTGAAGCTTTCTTT
j_call: TRBJ2-3; v_call: TRBV9; clone_size: -; d_call: TRBD1; cdr3_aa: CASSVGGGAFGTDTQYF; cdr3_nt: TGTGCCAGCAGCGTAGGAGGGGGCGCGTTCGGCACAGATACGCAGTATTTT
j_call: TRBJ1-1; v_call: TRBV25-1; clone_size: -; d_call: TRBD1; cdr3_aa: CASSPWDRSVPLGAFF; cdr3_nt: TGTGCCAGCAGTCCCTGGGACAGGTCTGTCCCCCTTGGAGCTTTCTTT
j_call: TRBJ2-5; v_call: TRBV5-6; clone_size: -; d_call: -; cdr3_aa: CASSLGSGETQYF; cdr3_nt: TGTGCCAGCAGCTTGGGATCAGGAGAGACCCAGTACTTC
j_call: TRBJ2-5; v_call: TRBV14; clone_size: -; d_call: TRBD2; cdr3_aa: CASSLGLAGVQETQYF; cdr3_nt: TGTGCCAGCAGCCTCGGACTAGCGGGGGTACAAGAGACCCAGTACTTC
j_call: TRBJ2-3; v_call: TRBV27; clone_size: -; d_call: -; cdr3_aa: CASSLSGGAGPGTDTQYF; cdr3_nt: TGTGCCAGCAGTTTATCGGGCGGGGCGGGACCGGGCACAGATACGCAGTATTTT
j_call: TRBJ2-7; v_call: TRBV4-1; clone_size: -; d_call: -; cdr3_aa: CASSQDWEARGRYEQYF; cdr3_nt: TGCGCCAGCAGCCAAGATTGGGAGGCCCGGGGCAGGTACGAGCAGTACTTC
j_call: TRBJ2-1; v_call: TRBV6-1; clone_size: -; d_call: -; cdr3_aa: CASSEASGSFYEQFF; cdr3_nt: TGTGCCAGCAGTGAAGCCAGCGGCTCTTTCTATGAGCAGTTCTTC
j_call: TRBJ2-1; v_call: TRBV19; clone_size: -; d_call: -; cdr3_aa: CASSFRGASEQFF; cdr3_nt: TGTGCCAGTAGTTTTCGGGGGGCAAGTGAGCAGTTCTTC
j_call: TRBJ2-3; v_call: TRBV9; clone_size: -; d_call: TRBD2; cdr3_aa: CASSIYSGSIDTQYF; cdr3_nt: TGTGCCAGCAGCATATACAGCGGGAGCATAGATACGCAGTATTTT
j_call: TRBJ1-2; v_call: TRBV2; clone_size: -; d_call: TRBD1; cdr3_aa: CANSATGNYGYTF; cdr3_nt: TGTGCCAACAGTGCGACAGGGAACTATGGCTACACCTTC
j_call: TRBJ2-1; v_call: TRBV19; clone_size: -; d_call: -; cdr3_aa: CASSIRFYNEQFF; cdr3_nt: TGTGCCAGTAGTATTCGTTTCTACAATGAGCAGTTCTTC
j_call: TRBJ2-7; v_call: TRBV29-1; clone_size: -; d_call: -; cdr3_aa: CSVRRGSYEQYF; cdr3_nt: TGCAGCGTTCGCAGGGGTTCCTACGAGCAGTACTTC
j_call: TRBJ2-5; v_call: TRBV7-3; clone_size: -; d_call: -; cdr3_aa: CASSLGADRIQETQYF; cdr3_nt: TGTGCCAGCAGCTTAGGAGCGGACCGGATCCAAGAGACCCAGTACTTC
j_call: TRBJ2-1; v_call: TRBV7-2; clone_size: -; d_call: -; cdr3_aa: CASSLDTGTPSYNEQFF; cdr3_nt: TGTGCCAGCAGCTTAGACACCGGGACTCCCTCCTACAATGAGCAGTTCTTC
j_call: TRBJ1-4; v_call: TRBV7-8; clone_size: -; d_call: -; cdr3_aa: CASSPLVVEKLFF; cdr3_nt: TGTGCCAGCAGCCCCCTCGTTGTTGAAAAACTGTTTTTT
j_call: TRBJ1-2; v_call: TRBV7-9; clone_size: -; d_call: TRBD1; cdr3_aa: CASSPGQGFYGYTF; cdr3_nt: TGTGCCAGCAGCCCTGGACAGGGGTTCTATGGCTACACCTTC
j_call: TRBJ1-4; v_call: TRBV15; clone_size: -; d_call: -; cdr3_aa: CATSRQGISEKLFF; cdr3_nt: TGTGCCACCAGCAGACAGGGTATTAGTGAAAAACTGTTTTTT
j_call: TRBJ2-2; v_call: TRBV4-1; clone_size: -; d_call: TRBD1; cdr3_aa: CASGTRQGMNTGELFF; cdr3_nt: TGCGCCAGCGGCACCCGACAGGGGATGAACACCGGGGAGCTGTTTTTT
j_call: TRBJ2-5; v_call: TRBV28; clone_size: -; d_call: -; cdr3_aa: CASSSRGWSQETQYF; cdr3_nt: TGTGCCAGCAGTTCCAGGGGTTGGAGCCAAGAGACCCAGTACTTC
j_call: TRBJ1-2; v_call: TRBV4-3; clone_size: once; d_call: -; cdr3_aa: CASSQDGGTGYDYGYTF; cdr3_nt: TGCGCCAGCAGCCAAGATGGAGGAACAGGGTACGACTATGGCTACACCTTC
j_call: TRBJ2-1; v_call: TRBV30; clone_size: -; d_call: TRBD2; cdr3_aa: CAWSGTSGAYNEQFF; cdr3_nt: TGTGCCTGGAGTGGGACTAGCGGAGCCTACAATGAGCAGTTCTTC
j_call: TRBJ1-2; v_call: TRBV19; clone_size: -; d_call: -; cdr3_aa: CASSMIEGVNGYTF; cdr3_nt: TGTGCCAGTAGTATGATCGAAGGGGTAAATGGCTACACCTTC
j_call: TRBJ2-3; v_call: TRBV7-2; clone_size: -; d_call: TRBD2; cdr3_aa: CASSWGLAGGRGTDTQYF; cdr3_nt: TGTGCCAGCAGCTGGGGACTAGCGGGGGGGCGGGGCACAGATACGCAGTATTTT
j_call: TRBJ2-1; v_call: TRBV7-9; clone_size: -; d_call: -; cdr3_aa: CASSFRGDNEQFF; cdr3_nt: TGTGCCAGCAGCTTTCGGGGTGACAATGAGCAGTTCTTC
j_call: TRBJ1-6; v_call: TRBV7-6; clone_size: -; d_call: -; cdr3_aa: CASSLAADYNSPLHF; cdr3_nt: TGTGCCAGCAGCTTAGCAGCGGATTATAATTCCCCCCTCCACTTT
j_call: TRBJ1-1; v_call: TRBV4-1; clone_size: -; d_call: TRBD1; cdr3_aa: CASRIQGTANTEAFF; cdr3_nt: TGCGCCAGCAGAATTCAGGGGACAGCGAACACTGAAGCTTTCTTT
j_call: TRBJ2-3; v_call: TRBV7-9; clone_size: -; d_call: TRBD2; cdr3_aa: CASSPLGLAATDTQYF; cdr3_nt: TGTGCCAGCAGCCCGCTGGGGCTAGCGGCCACAGATACGCAGTATTTT
j_call: TRBJ2-7; v_call: TRBV19; clone_size: -; d_call: -; cdr3_aa: CASSPSSGVNWYEQYF; cdr3_nt: TGTGCCAGTAGCCCATCGTCGGGGGTGAACTGGTACGAGCAGTACTTC
j_call: TRBJ2-5; v_call: TRBV27; clone_size: few; d_call: -; cdr3_aa: CASSLFPPPWAWETQYF; cdr3_nt: TGTGCCAGCAGTTTATTCCCCCCCCCGTGGGCTTGGGAGACCCAGTACTTC
j_call: TRBJ2-3; v_call: TRBV7-9; clone_size: -; d_call: TRBD2; cdr3_aa: CASSPLAGADTQYF; cdr3_nt: TGTGCCAGCAGCCCCTTAGCGGGAGCAGATACGCAGTATTTT
j_call: TRBJ2-5; v_call: TRBV27; clone_size: -; d_call: -; cdr3_aa: CASSLTGTIETQYF; cdr3_nt: TGTGCCAGCAGTTTAACAGGTACCATCGAGACCCAGTACTTC
j_call: TRBJ2-2; v_call: TRBV6-1; clone_size: -; d_call: TRBD2; cdr3_aa: CASPAGGIYTGELFF; cdr3_nt: TGTGCCAGCCCAGCGGGGGGGATTTATACCGGGGAGCTGTTTTTT
j_call: TRBJ2-1; v_call: TRBV4-3; clone_size: -; d_call: -; cdr3_aa: CASSGGEESYNEQFF; cdr3_nt: TGCGCCAGCAGTGGAGGGGAGGAATCCTACAATGAGCAGTTCTTC
j_call: TRBJ1-4; v_call: TRBV9; clone_size: -; d_call: -; cdr3_aa: CASSGPGATNEKLFF; cdr3_nt: TGTGCCAGCAGCGGGCCAGGGGCAACTAATGAAAAACTGTTTTTT
j_call: TRBJ2-3; v_call: TRBV18; clone_size: -; d_call: -; cdr3_aa: CASSLHSGTAADTQYF; cdr3_nt: TGTGCCAGCTCGCTGCATTCCGGGACTGCGGCAGATACGCAGTATTTT
j_call: TRBJ2-1; v_call: TRBV6-1; clone_size: few; d_call: TRBD2; cdr3_aa: CASSPGLAGGNEQFF; cdr3_nt: TGTGCCAGCAGCCCTGGACTAGCGGGGGGCAATGAGCAGTTCTTC
j_call: TRBJ1-5; v_call: TRBV19; clone_size: -; d_call: -; cdr3_aa: CASSFAGSYSNQPQHF; cdr3_nt: TGTGCCAGTAGCTTTGCCGGGTCTTATAGCAATCAGCCCCAGCATTTT
j_call: TRBJ2-1; v_call: TRBV7-3; clone_size: medium-sized; d_call: -; cdr3_aa: CASSLTADSYNEQFF; cdr3_nt: TGTGCCAGCAGCTTAACGGCGGACTCGTACAATGAGCAGTTCTTC
j_call: TRBJ2-2; v_call: TRBV4-3; clone_size: few; d_call: TRBD1; cdr3_aa: CASSQARGLPNTGELFF; cdr3_nt: TGCGCCAGCAGCCAAGCCAGGGGGCTCCCGAACACCGGGGAGCTGTTTTTT
j_call: TRBJ1-2; v_call: TRBV4-3; clone_size: once; d_call: TRBD1; cdr3_aa: CASSQDRGLVSYTF; cdr3_nt: TGCGCCAGCAGCCAGGACAGGGGGCTCGTAAGCTACACCTTC
j_call: TRBJ2-7; v_call: TRBV6-4; clone_size: -; d_call: -; cdr3_aa: CASSDSTVQGRYEQYF; cdr3_nt: TGTGCCAGCAGTGACTCGACTGTCCAGGGTCGCTACGAGCAGTACTTC
j_call: TRBJ2-5; v_call: TRBV9; clone_size: -; d_call: TRBD2; cdr3_aa: CASSVDVAGGRETQYF; cdr3_nt: TGTGCCAGCAGCGTAGACGTAGCGGGGGGTCGGGAGACCCAGTACTTC
j_call: TRBJ2-7; v_call: TRBV13; clone_size: -; d_call: -; cdr3_aa: CASSLTRRYEQYF; cdr3_nt: TGTGCCAGCAGCCTAACTAGGAGGTACGAGCAGTACTTC
j_call: TRBJ2-2; v_call: TRBV7-9; clone_size: -; d_call: TRBD1; cdr3_aa: CASSTGQGNTGELFF; cdr3_nt: TGTGCCAGCAGCACCGGACAGGGGAACACCGGGGAGCTGTTTTTT
j_call: TRBJ2-3; v_call: TRBV19; clone_size: -; d_call: TRBD2; cdr3_aa: CASSMGTRGTDTQYF; cdr3_nt: TGTGCCAGTAGTATGGGGACTAGGGGCACAGATACGCAGTATTTT
j_call: TRBJ2-1; v_call: TRBV6-4; clone_size: -; d_call: TRBD2; cdr3_aa: CASSEDASGHNEQFF; cdr3_nt: TGTGCCAGCAGTGAGGACGCTAGCGGCCACAATGAGCAGTTCTTC
j_call: TRBJ2-3; v_call: TRBV4-2; clone_size: -; d_call: -; cdr3_aa: CASSQDQSGVGTDTQYF; cdr3_nt: TGTGCCAGCAGCCAAGATCAGTCAGGGGTGGGGACAGATACGCAGTATTTT
j_call: TRBJ2-7; v_call: TRBV7-2; clone_size: -; d_call: TRBD1; cdr3_aa: CASSSYGQGFEQYF; cdr3_nt: TGTGCCAGCAGCTCTTACGGACAGGGTTTCGAGCAGTACTTC
j_call: TRBJ2-5; v_call: TRBV27; clone_size: -; d_call: -; cdr3_aa: CASSPSGGETQYF; cdr3_nt: TGTGCCAGCAGTCCTTCGGGTGGAGAGACCCAGTACTTC
j_call: TRBJ2-1; v_call: TRBV6-5; clone_size: once; d_call: -; cdr3_aa: CASSLLADAYYNEQFF; cdr3_nt: TGTGCCAGCAGTTTACTAGCTGACGCGTACTACAATGAGCAGTTCTTC
j_call: TRBJ2-2; v_call: TRBV7-2; clone_size: -; d_call: TRBD2; cdr3_aa: CASSLGLAEANTGELFF; cdr3_nt: TGTGCCAGCAGCTTAGGACTAGCGGAAGCGAACACCGGGGAGCTGTTTTTT
j_call: TRBJ2-7; v_call: TRBV4-2; clone_size: -; d_call: TRBD1; cdr3_aa: CASSQEETGGYEQYF; cdr3_nt: TGTGCCAGCAGCCAAGAGGAGACAGGGGGCTACGAGCAGTACTTC
j_call: TRBJ1-5; v_call: TRBV27; clone_size: once; d_call: -; cdr3_aa: CASRPWGGNQPQHF; cdr3_nt: TGTGCCAGCAGACCTTGGGGGGGGAATCAGCCCCAGCATTTT
j_call: TRBJ2-7; v_call: TRBV30; clone_size: -; d_call: -; cdr3_aa: CAWSVVSRYEQYF; cdr3_nt: TGTGCCTGGAGTGTCGTCTCACGGTACGAGCAGTACTTC
j_call: TRBJ2-3; v_call: TRBV4-3; clone_size: -; d_call: -; cdr3_aa: CASSQGPGQGLAGKALTDTQYF; cdr3_nt: TGCGCCAGCAGCCAAGGGCCGGGACAGGGTTTAGCGGGAAAAGCCCTCACAGATACGCAGTATTTT
j_call: TRBJ1-2; v_call: TRBV29-1; clone_size: -; d_call: -; cdr3_aa: CSVPGVPKAVNYGYTF; cdr3_nt: TGCAGCGTCCCAGGGGTCCCCAAGGCGGTTAACTATGGCTACACCTTC
j_call: TRBJ2-7; v_call: TRBV14; clone_size: -; d_call: TRBD2; cdr3_aa: CASSQKGALASSSYEQYF; cdr3_nt: TGTGCCAGCAGCCAAAAAGGGGCACTAGCGTCGAGCTCCTACGAGCAGTACTTC
j_call: TRBJ2-6; v_call: TRBV28; clone_size: few; d_call: -; cdr3_aa: CASSGLRGSGANVLTF; cdr3_nt: TGTGCCAGCAGCGGATTAAGAGGTTCTGGGGCCAACGTCCTGACTTTC